Following are 23 T cell receptor beta chains from one sample sequenced in a study of T cells in Graves' hyperthyroidism and ophthalmopathy. From RNA transcripts, TCR beta CDR3 regions were amplified. First-round RT-PCR with HTBI primers amplified the TCR CDR3 region. TCRdb independently ran MiXCR on the multiplex PCR reads; one entry per CDR3 protein. Here the sample spans a few hundred thousand distinct CDR3 sequences, about 15% being singletons. The sample was blood. These receptors originate from a woman between 25 and 40 years old with Graves' hyperthyroidism.

The gene calls are TRBV20-1 and TRBJ1-2, with 7 bases lining up with TRBD1. From germline, CDR1 is DFQATT and CDR2 SNEGSKA (reference sequence). J gave up 0 bases and V 4 bases, and 8 bases lay outside the gene matches. CDR3 size: 15 residues. The DNA of the CDR3 is TGCAGTGCTAATTTTAAGGGGACAGCTAACTATGGCTACACCTTC. Translating gives CSANFKGTANYGYTF.

This clonotype was picked up many times. The chain uses TRBV28 and TRBJ2-5, with 7 bases lining up with TRBD2. J lost 6 bases, V lost 6 bases, and 13 bases had no gene match. From germline, CDR1 is MDHEN and CDR2 SYDVKM. The CDR3 sequence is 15 residues long. As DNA, the CDR3 is TGTGCCAGCAGCCTGGGAGGGAGTTCGGGGAAGACCCAGTACTTC. Amino acids: CASSLGGSSGKTQYF.

The V gene is TRBV6-1, the J gene TRBJ2-7; tentative D call: TRBD1 (6 bases). The CDR3 spans 13 residues. Trimming took 6 bases from V and 2 from J, leaving 11 bases between them. CDR1 and CDR2 from the germline V gene are MNHNS and SASEGT. The CDR3 DNA follows: TGTGCCAGCAGGCCAGGGGACGCCTACGAGCAGTACTTC. Its protein product is CASRPGDAYEQYF.

This clonotype was counted ten times or more. The V call is TRBV20-1, the J call TRBJ1-6; D unclear. The CDR3 runs to 16 residues. V was shortened by 6 bases and J by 7 bases, with 22 bases between the two germline ends. The V gene's germline CDR1 is DFQATT and CDR2 SNEGSKA (reference sequence). CDR3 sequence (DNA): TGCAGTGCGCGAAGTGGAGAGGAGACCGGGAATTCACCCCTCCACTTT. This gives the protein CSARSGEETGNSPLHF.

This clonotype was recorded a few times. The chain carries TRBV28 and TRBJ2-7; D may be TRBD2 (6 bases). Germline values: CDR1 MDHEN, CDR2 SYDVKM. The V end lost 2 bases, the J end lost 7 bases, and 15 bases lay between the germline ends. The CDR3 sequence is 14 residues long. The CDR3 loop is CASSLRVAGREQYF. In nucleotides, the CDR3 is TGTGCCAGCAGTTTACGAGTTGCTGGGAGGGAGCAGTACTTC. Full variable domain (remainder filled in from reference TRBV28 and TRBJ2-7): DVKVTQSSRYLVKRTGEKVFLECVQDMDHENMFWYRQDPGLGLRLIYFSYDVKMKEKGDIPEGYSVSREKKERFSLILESASTNQTSMYLCASSLRVAGREQYFGPGTRLTVT.

This clonotype was counted many times. Written as DNA, the CDR3 is TGTGCCAGCAGTTTAGGTGGAAAAAGACAGGGGGCTCGTGAGCAGTTCTTC. It encodes CASSLGGKRQGAREQFF. The chain combines TRBV12-3 or TRBV12-4 with TRBJ2-1; 10 positions match TRBD1. V lost 1 base to trimming and J lost 9 bases; unmatched junction nucleotides: 12. This CDR3 has 17 amino acids.

This chain links TRBV4-1 with TRBJ2-7; D is ambiguous. The V and J ends lost 2 bases and 7 bases respectively, with 21 bases between them. This CDR3 region has 16 residues. CDR1 and CDR2 from the germline V gene are MGHRA and YSYEKL. CDR3 sequence reads: CASSQRTPDFVWEQYF. As DNA, the CDR3 is TGCGCCAGCAGCCAAAGGACCCCAGACTTTGTCTGGGAGCAGTACTTC.

This clonotype was observed at least ten times. The chain employs TRBV19 and TRBJ2-5; perhaps TRBD1 as D (6 bases). The CDR3 extends over 16 amino acids. The germline V and J ends were trimmed by 3 bases and 3 bases, with 17 bases remaining between them. From germline, CDR1 is LNHDA and CDR2 SQIVND (reference sequence). CDR3 in amino acids: CASSISVWTEEETQYF. The CDR3 DNA reads as TGTGCCAGTAGTATTAGCGTCTGGACAGAAGAAGAGACCCAGTACTTC. The full variable domain, in which reference TRBV19 and TRBJ2-5 provide the parts outside the CDR3, is DGGITQSPKYLFRKEGQNVTLSCEQNLNHDAMYWYRQDPGQGLRLIYYSQIVNDFQKGDIAEGYSVSREKKESFPLTVTSAQKNPTAFYLCASSISVWTEEETQYFGPGTRLLVL.

This clonotype occurred many times. This chain connects TRBV28 to TRBJ2-1; 8 nucleotides line up with TRBD2. The V gene's germline CDR1 is MDHEN and CDR2 SYDVKM. V trimming: 7 bases; J trimming: 9 bases; junction bases outside the gene matches: 5. The CDR3 runs 12 residues. The CDR3 sequence: CASTTGGPEQFF. The CDR3 DNA sequence: TGTGCCAGCACTACGGGAGGGCCTGAGCAGTTCTTC.

This clonotype was observed a few times. The genes are TRBV4-1 and TRBJ1-1; no firm D call. Germline CDR1 and CDR2: MGHRA and YSYEKL. V lost 4 bases, J lost 5 bases, and 11 bases lay in between. The CDR3 spans 13 residues. CDR3 residues: CASSPLGSTEAFF. CDR3 nucleotides: TGCGCCAGCAGCCCCCTAGGGAGTACTGAAGCTTTCTTT.

The V call is TRBV4-2, the J call TRBJ2-5; a weak D match, TRBD2 (5 bases). Germline V CDR1 and CDR2: LGHNA, YNFKEQ. The germline V and J ends were trimmed by 0 bases and 5 bases, with 13 bases remaining between them. CDR3 length: 15 amino acids. The CDR3 loop is CASSQDPSGLETQYF. In DNA, the CDR3 is TGTGCCAGCAGCCAAGATCCCAGCGGTCTGGAGACCCAGTACTTC.

V usage is TRBV9 and J usage is TRBJ1-1; 7 bases line up with TRBD1. V gave up 3 bases and J gave up 7 bases; unmatched junction bases: 6. Per the germline V gene, CDR1 is SGDLS and CDR2 is YYNGEE. The CDR3 runs to 13 residues. The CDR3 is CASSEPGQNEAFF. The CDR3 DNA reads TGTGCCAGCAGCGAACCGGGACAGAATGAAGCTTTCTTT.

This clonotype was recorded at least ten times. The chain uses TRBV12-3 or TRBV12-4 and TRBJ1-1, with D perhaps matching TRBD1 (6 bases). The CDR3 spans 15 residues. V gave up 1 base and J gave up 4 bases, with 13 bases separating them. The chain's CDR3 is CASSLEWGLGTEAFF. The CDR3 DNA follows: TGTGCCAGCAGTTTAGAGTGGGGGCTTGGCACTGAAGCTTTCTTT.

This clonotype was observed many times. The chain uses TRBV6-1 and TRBJ2-7; no clear D gene. Between the trimmed V and J ends, which lost 1 base and 0 bases, there was a span of 4 bases. From germline, CDR1 is MNHNS and CDR2 SASEGT. CDR3 size: 13 residues. The CDR3 is CASSEGDSYEQYF. The CDR3 coding sequence is TGTGCCAGCAGTGAAGGGGACTCCTACGAGCAGTACTTC.

This clonotype was recorded at least ten times. The chain combines TRBV2 with TRBJ2-1; D possibly corresponds to TRBD2 (5 bases). This CDR3 is 14 amino acids long. Germline V gene lookup returns CDR1 SNHLY and CDR2 FYNNEI. The V end was cut by 0 bases, the J end by 7 bases, with 10 bases between. The DNA for the CDR3 is TGTGCCAGCAGTGAAGCGTCGAGGGAGAATGAGCAGTTCTTC. Its translation is CASSEASRENEQFF.

Concerning this clonotype itself: A clone one base away is much larger, so this may be a read error. This sequence joins TRBV6-2 or TRBV6-3 and TRBJ1-6; no firm D call. This CDR3 is built from 18 residues. Germline lookup yields CDR1 MNHEY and CDR2 SVGEGT. The germline V and J ends were trimmed by 4 bases and 9 bases, with 25 bases remaining between them. DNA of the CDR3: TGTGCCAGCAGTTCAAGAGGTAGGACCACAATTAACCTTTCACCCCTCCACTTT. It encodes CASSSRGRTTINLSPLHF.

The sample holds many counts of this clonotype. The chain carries TRBV7-8 and TRBJ1-5, with TRBD1 as a possible D gene (6 bases). Per germline, CDR1 SGHVS and CDR2 FQNEAQ. V was trimmed by 5 bases and J by 5 bases, leaving 10 bases between them. The CDR3 runs to 13 residues. This CDR3 is CASSMDRDQPQHF. As DNA, the CDR3 is TGTGCCAGCAGCATGGACAGAGATCAGCCCCAGCATTTT.

The V and J genes are TRBV6-1 and TRBJ1-1; TRBD1 is a possible D gene (5 bases). V gave up 8 bases and J gave up 1 base, with 11 bases separating them. Germline-derived CDR1 and CDR2 are MNHNS and SASEGT. The CDR3 contains 13 residues. CDR3 coding DNA: TGTGCCAGCCAGAGGGGTGGGAACACTGAAGCTTTCTTT. This codes for CASQRGGNTEAFF.

This clonotype was observed once. The chain couples TRBV6-5 to TRBJ1-1; weak D call: TRBD1 (5 bases). Germline-derived CDR1 and CDR2 are MNHEY and SVGAGI. The CDR3 is made up of 14 amino acids. V lost 0 bases, J lost 7 bases, and 12 bases lay in between. CDR3 residues: CASSYSMGRFEAFF. The CDR3 DNA is TGTGCCAGCAGTTACTCGATGGGGCGTTTTGAAGCTTTCTTT.

This clonotype was found many times. The chain couples TRBV28 to TRBJ2-2, with 7 bases lining up with TRBD1. V shed 6 bases, J shed 2 bases, and the junction held 12 bases outside the gene matches. The CDR3 consists of 17 residues. CDR1 and CDR2 from the germline V gene are MDHEN and SYDVKM. CDR3 DNA: TGTGCCAGCAGAAACCTTAGGACAGGTCCTAACACCGGGGAGCTGTTTTTT. Amino acids: CASRNLRTGPNTGELFF.

This clonotype was detected ten times or more. This chain links TRBV24-1 with TRBJ2-2, with D hard to call. CDR3 length: 12 amino acids. V was trimmed by 6 bases and J by 4 bases, leaving 5 bases between them. The germline V gene has CDR1 KGHDR and CDR2 SFDVKD. CDR3 in amino acids: CATSYSTGELFF. The CDR3 DNA is TGTGCCACCAGTTACAGCACCGGGGAGCTGTTTTTT.

Worth noting for this clonotype: A much larger clone lies one base from this, so it may be a read error. The rearrangement links TRBV29-1 to TRBJ2-2, with 7 bases identical to TRBD2. The CDR3 consists of 15 residues. CDR1 and CDR2 (germline): SQVTM, ANQGSEA. This CDR3 reads CSAGTRRGNTGGLFF. In DNA, the CDR3 is TGCAGCGCCGGGACCCGGCGGGGGAACACCGGGGGGCTGTTTTTT.

V and J are TRBV9 and TRBJ2-3; D is possibly TRBD2 (6 bases). Trimming removed 0 bases from V and 6 bases from J, with 11 bases in between. Germline-derived CDR1 and CDR2 are SGDLS and YYNGEE. The length of the CDR3 is 14 residues. The CDR3 DNA reads TGTGCCAGCAGCGTAGGAGGGGAGGTGGATACGCAGTATTTT. This gives the protein CASSVGGEVDTQYF.